This TCR beta chain was documented in a study of shared clonotypes between healthy human individuals. The trim removed 6 bases at V and 8 bases at J, leaving 13 bases unmatched. Per the germline V gene, CDR1 is SGHDT and CDR2 is YYEEEE. CDR3 length: 15 residues. Generated by immunoSEQ multiplex PCR, the TCRdb table keeps only in-frame clones and is missing some. The table shows about 1 million clones, with about 76% occurring only once. All donors were healthy HIV-negative adults lacking recent acute infections or vaccinations. The sequence was collected from a man aged 18 to 30 in good health. Sequences were obtained from memory CD4+ T cells sorted from blood. This sample's subset: CD45RA-negative fraction. This chain joins TRBV5-6 and TRBJ1-4, with 7 bases aligning to TRBD1. In DNA form, the CDR3 reads TGTGCCAGCACCTTCGGCGAGGGGGCTGGGGAAAAACTGTTTTTT. It specifies CASTFGEGAGEKLFF.